The 11 T cell receptor beta chains given below trace back to one sample, sequenced in a study of blood T cell repertoires in COVID-19 (dated by TCRdb to the early 2020s). The library was generated by the immunoSEQ multiplex PCR assay. TCRdb's version of the immuneACCESS table is confined to in-frame rearrangements and falls short of the full clone set. An unresolved V gene accounts for under half of the shortfall where checked; the remainder is of unknown origin. This sample comprises 250,000 to 350,000 clones, 80% to 90% of them detected only once. Approximately 8.1% of the sample lies in the top ten. Material for sequencing was peripheral blood. These receptors were obtained from a woman in her 50s who had recovered from COVID-19.

This clone was observed a few times. In the same sample, other DNA sequences code for this CDR3. The chain carries TRBV11-2 and TRBJ1-2; tentatively, D is TRBD1 (5 bases). The CDR3 extends over 13 amino acids. Germline CDR1 reads SGHAT; CDR2 reads FQNNGV. V gave up 2 bases and J gave up 4 bases, with 8 bases separating them. This CDR3 is CASSLSGGYGYTF. In nucleotides, the CDR3 is TGTGCCAGCAGCTTATCCGGGGGCTATGGCTACACCTTC.

Of note for this clone: Because the CDR3 is missing its conserved closing phenylalanine or tryptophan, this is likely a read error. The DNA is left out, because the CDR3 cannot be placed on it with certainty; the CDR3 is given as TCRdb lists it. The V call is TRBV6-4, the J call TRBJ2-7; the D segment call TRBD2 is taken from the table without a DNA check. CDR1 and CDR2 (germline): MRHNA, SNTAGT. The CDR3 extends over 11 residues, inclusive of both ends. The CDR3 loop reads CASSDSGLEIL.

The table lists this clone with a few counts. The genes are TRBV7-2 and TRBJ1-2, with a weak D call TRBD1 (6 bases). CDR1 and CDR2 from the germline V gene are SGHTA and FQGNSA. V lost 6 bases and J 1 base, leaving 12 bases between the germline ends. The length of the CDR3 is 14 residues. DNA of the CDR3: TGTGCCAGCAGTCAACCAGGGGTTAACTATGGCTACACCTTC. Its protein is CASSQPGVNYGYTF.

This sequence joins TRBV7-2 and TRBJ2-3, with D possibly TRBD2 on 5 matching bases. The V end lost 5 bases, the J end lost 2 bases, and 20 bases lay between the germline ends. The CDR3 is 17 residues long. Germline lookup yields CDR1 SGHTA and CDR2 FQGNSA. The CDR3 is CASSARSSGLFTDTQYF. In DNA form, the CDR3 reads TGTGCCAGCAGCGCGCGTAGTTCTGGACTTTTCACAGATACGCAGTATTTT.

The chain carries TRBV11-3 and TRBJ2-3; 10 nucleotides agree with TRBD1. CDR1 and CDR2 from the germline V gene are SGHNT and YENEEA. This CDR3 comprises 16 residues. V shed 1 base, J shed 5 bases, and the junction held 6 bases outside the gene matches. Here the CDR3 reads CASSLGGDRGRDTQYF. The CDR3 nucleotides are TGTGCCAGCAGCTTAGGAGGGGACAGGGGTCGAGATACGCAGTATTTT.

V and J are TRBV4-3 and TRBJ2-7, with D tentatively TRBD1 (6 bases). With 4 bases removed from V and 5 bases from J, the gap between germline ends came to 15 bases. The V gene's germline CDR1 is LGHNA and CDR2 YSLEER. CDR3 length: 14 amino acids. The CDR3 reads CASSPQQGANEQYF. Written as DNA, the CDR3 is TGCGCCAGCAGCCCGCAACAGGGCGCCAACGAGCAGTACTTC.

This chain connects TRBV19 to TRBJ2-7; 9 bases match TRBD1. CDR1 is LNHDA, CDR2 SQIVND, per germline (reference sequence). The CDR3 spans 14 residues. V gave up 6 bases and J gave up 0 bases; unmatched junction bases: 3. The CDR3 coding sequence is TGTGCCAGTAGGGGGACAGGGAGCTCCTACGAGCAGTACTTC. It translates to CASRGTGSSYEQYF.

The rearrangement links TRBV6-5 to TRBJ1-1; no clear D. V was trimmed by 0 bases and J by 4 bases, leaving 12 bases between them. From germline, CDR1 is MNHEY and CDR2 SVGAGI. The CDR3 is made up of 15 amino acids. The chain's CDR3 is CASSYSTRAGTEAFF. DNA for the CDR3: TGTGCCAGCAGTTACTCGACTAGGGCTGGCACTGAAGCTTTCTTT.

The chain carries TRBV28 and TRBJ2-2; TRBD1 matches at 7 bases. CDR1 MDHEN and CDR2 SYDVKM come from the germline V gene. The V and J ends lost 10 bases and 5 bases, in that order; junction bases with no gene match: 10. This CDR3 has 14 residues. For the CDR3, the DNA is TGTGCCACTAGAAACAGGGGCGATACCGGGGAGCTGTTTTTT. Residues: CATRNRGDTGELFF.

The chain combines TRBV6-5 with TRBJ1-1, with 7 bases aligning to TRBD1. The length of the CDR3 is 13 residues. The trim removed 5 bases at V and 8 bases at J, leaving 8 bases unmatched. Germline V gene lookup returns CDR1 MNHEY and CDR2 SVGAGI. CDR3 DNA: TGTGCCAGCAGTCTTAGGGGGCGGGCGGAAGCTTTCTTT. It yields the protein CASSLRGRAEAFF.

This clone was recorded once. The rearrangement links TRBV7-3 to TRBJ2-3; no definite D call. Trimming shortened V by 8 bases and J by 5 bases, and 14 bases separated the two germline ends. Germline V gene sequence: CDR1 SGHTA, CDR2 FQGTGA. The CDR3 totals 13 residues. Here the CDR3 reads CASSLSAVDTQYF. The CDR3 DNA reads TGTGCCAGCTCTCTGTCCGCGGTAGATACGCAGTATTTT.